The 17 T cell receptor beta chains presented below share a single source sample, sequenced in a study of blood T cell repertoires in COVID-19. Clones were sequenced by immunoSEQ multiplex PCR, and TCRdb holds only the in-frame ones, with some missing. The sample lists tens of thousands of clones, roughly 91% occurring once. Sequenced input: peripheral blood. The source is a woman aged 80 or over with active COVID-19.

There are a few counts of this clone. The rearrangement links TRBV19 to TRBJ2-1, with TRBD2 matching 7 bases. Losses at the gene ends were 3 bases for V and 10 bases for J; bases not matched to a gene: 27. The germline gives CDR1 LNHDA, CDR2 SQIVND (reference sequence). This CDR3 has 20 residues. CDR3 nucleotide sequence: TGTGCCAGTAGTATGATGGGCGGGGGTGTAAGAGCGGGAAATACGAGGGAGCAGTTCTTC. Residues: CASSMMGGGVRAGNTREQFF.

The chain couples TRBV6-5 to TRBJ2-7; TRBD2 matches at 10 bases. There are 14 residues in the CDR3. V gave up 7 bases and J gave up 0 bases; unmatched junction bases: 3. Looked up from germline, CDR1 is MNHEY and CDR2 is SVGAGI. The CDR3 sequence: CASTASGSSYEQYF. The CDR3 DNA sequence: TGTGCCAGCACGGCTAGCGGGAGCTCCTACGAGCAGTACTTC.

The count of this clone is one. The chain employs TRBV30 and TRBJ2-7, with 8 positions matching TRBD2. With V trimmed by 2 bases and J by 0 bases, 12 bases remained unmatched. Germline-derived CDR1 and CDR2 are GTSNPN and SVGIG (reference sequence). The CDR3 is 17 amino acids. The CDR3 loop is CAWSPQFSSGSSYEQYF. DNA for the CDR3: TGTGCCTGGAGTCCCCAGTTTTCCAGCGGGAGCTCCTACGAGCAGTACTTC.

The V and J genes are TRBV2 and TRBJ1-5; D is uncertain. The CDR3 has 13 amino acids. Looked up from germline, CDR1 is SNHLY and CDR2 is FYNNEI. Between the trimmed V and J ends, which lost 3 bases and 7 bases, there was a span of 10 bases. The CDR3 bases are TGTGCCAGCAGTGATGTATTGAGGCAGCCCCAGCATTTT. Amino acid sequence: CASSDVLRQPQHF.

The V and J genes are TRBV3-1 (or the pseudogene TRBV3-2) and TRBJ2-3; 8 bases align to TRBD1. Per germline, CDR1 LGHDT and CDR2 YNNKEL (reference sequence). With V trimmed by 7 bases and J by 1 base, 16 bases remained unmatched. This CDR3 has 18 amino acids. The CDR3 DNA reads as TGTGCCAGCACCAACCCCGACAGGGGTCTACTTCGCACAGATACGCAGTATTTT. This translates into CASTNPDRGLLRTDTQYF.

This clone was counted between two and nine times. The genes are TRBV7-9 and TRBJ2-7, with D unclear. V lost 4 bases to trimming and J lost 3 bases, with 4 bases between them. CDR3 length: 11 amino acids. In germline, CDR1 is SEHNR, CDR2 FQNEAQ (reference sequence). CDR3 sequence: CASSSDYEQYF. The CDR3 DNA reads TGTGCCAGCAGCTCAGACTACGAGCAGTACTTC.

V gene TRBV4-2 combines with J gene TRBJ2-3; 9 bases map to TRBD2. Germline loops: CDR1 LGHNA, CDR2 YNFKEQ. The CDR3 is made up of 16 amino acids. V shed 1 base, J shed 4 bases, and the junction held 6 bases outside the gene matches. The CDR3 region is CASSQGQAGGSDTQYF. As DNA, the CDR3 is TGTGCCAGCAGCCAAGGCCAAGCGGGAGGTTCAGATACGCAGTATTTT.

This clone came up once. V usage is TRBV11-2 and J usage is TRBJ2-3; D unclear. This CDR3 is 14 amino acids long. V lost 3 bases, J lost 3 bases, and 10 bases lay in between. Germline V gene lookup returns CDR1 SGHAT and CDR2 FQNNGV. CDR3 residues: CASSLGYLTDTQYF. The CDR3 nucleotides read TGTGCCAGCAGCTTGGGCTACTTAACAGATACGCAGTATTTT.

V and J are TRBV3-1 (or the pseudogene TRBV3-2) and TRBJ1-6; no firm D call. CDR3 size: 15 residues. In germline, CDR1 is LGHDT, CDR2 YNNKEL (reference sequence). Between the trimmed V and J ends, which lost 3 bases and 7 bases, there was a span of 13 bases. The DNA for the CDR3 is TGTGCCAGCAGCCACGCCCGGGGATACAATTCACCCCTCCACTTT. This sequence encodes CASSHARGYNSPLHF.

This clone was observed a single time. The rearrangement links TRBV20-1 to TRBJ1-5; a possible D gene is TRBD1 (6 bases). Trimming took off 3 bases at V and 2 bases at J, with 8 bases between the two ends. CDR3 length equals 13 residues. Germline V lookup: CDR1 DFQATT, CDR2 SNEGSKA (reference sequence). The CDR3, as DNA: TGCAGTGCTAGTCCAGGGGGCAATCAGCCCCAGCATTTT. This translates into CSASPGGNQPQHF.

V usage is TRBV25-1 and J usage is TRBJ1-1; D is uncertain. The CDR3 length is 14 residues. Germline CDR1 MGHDK, CDR2 SYGVNS. The V end lost 6 bases, the J end lost 5 bases, and 16 bases lay between the germline ends. The CDR3 loop reads CASRPARFGTEAFF. The CDR3 region has the DNA TGTGCCAGCAGACCGGCCCGGTTCGGGACTGAAGCTTTCTTT.

The chain joins TRBV24-1 to TRBJ2-7; D ambiguous. This CDR3 is built from 14 residues. V lost 0 bases to trimming and J lost 6 bases, with 11 bases between them. Germline assignment: CDR1 KGHDR and CDR2 SFDVKD. The CDR3 region is CATSDLLIKVEQYF. The CDR3 DNA reads TGTGCCACCAGTGATTTGCTAATAAAAGTCGAGCAGTACTTC.

This chain joins TRBV5-4 and TRBJ2-4; TRBD2 aligns across 7 bases. CDR3 length: 17 residues. CDR1 is SGHNT and CDR2 is YYREEE in the germline V gene (reference sequence). The V gene end was trimmed by 0 bases and the J gene end by 1 base; junction bases not matched to a gene: 7. The CDR3 spells CASSLAGGGSAKNIQYF. CDR3 DNA: TGTGCCAGCAGCTTGGCGGGGGGAGGGAGTGCCAAAAACATTCAGTACTTC.

The chain is built from TRBV25-1 and TRBJ2-7; 8 bases align to TRBD1. V lost 4 bases, J lost 2 bases, and 10 bases stayed unmatched. The CDR3 extends over 16 amino acids. Germline CDR1 and CDR2: MGHDK and SYGVNS. The DNA for the CDR3 is TGTGCCAGCAGTGCCTCTCAGGGGGCAGATCCCTACGAGCAGTACTTC. Protein product: CASSASQGADPYEQYF.

The chain uses TRBV27 and TRBJ1-6, with D uncertain. Trimming shortened V by 5 bases and J by 6 bases, and 11 bases separated the two germline ends. Germline loops: CDR1 MNHEY, CDR2 SMNVEV (reference sequence). This CDR3 has 14 amino acids. CDR3 nucleotide sequence: TGTGCCAGCAGTCTGGAGAGTGGTAATTCACCCCTCCACTTT. Protein product: CASSLESGNSPLHF.

In the case of this clone: A read error may account for a junction end that differs from germline. The J gene is TRBJ2-7, the V gene TRBV5-5; 8 bases match TRBD2. There are 14 residues in the CDR3. The germline V gene has CDR1 SGHKS and CDR2 YYEKEE (reference sequence). CDR3 amino acids: CASTPRGEEREPYF. In DNA, the CDR3 is TGTGCCAGCACCCCTAGGGGGGAAGAGCGGGAGCCGTACTTC. The full variable domain, in which reference TRBV5-5 and TRBJ2-7 provide the parts outside the CDR3, is DAGVTQSPTHLIKTRGQQVTLRCSPISGHKSVSWYQQVLGQGPQFIFQYYEKEERGRGNFPDRFSARQFPNYSSELNVNALLLGDSALYLCASTPRGEEREPYFGPGTRLTVT.

This chain connects TRBV28 to TRBJ2-7; weak D call: TRBD2 (5 bases). Germline CDR1 and CDR2: MDHEN and SYDVKM. CDR3 length: 13 amino acids. The V end lost 8 bases, the J end lost 0 bases, and 11 bases lay between the germline ends. Here the CDR3 DNA reads TGTGCCAGCCTTAACGGGAACTCCTACGAGCAGTACTTC. Protein product: CASLNGNSYEQYF.